Listed below are T cell receptor beta chains from one sample, sequenced in a study of CD4 T cells in relation to SARS-CoV-2 and coronaviruses. Sequencing was performed with immunoSEQ multiplex PCR; in TCRdb, only in-frame clones are kept and a portion is missing. The data hold about 29,000 clones, with approximately 78% observed a single time. Antigen specificity for these receptors is unknown. Specimen: CD4+ T cells from PBMCs, cultured in vitro. The source of these receptors is a human donor in good health. The CDR3 runs from the conserved cysteine through the conserved F or W. The order of the fields is V gene, clone size, D gene, J gene, CDR3 protein, CDR3 DNA. D genes are given only for firm matches. The listing skips clone size in some rows; elsewhere it reads once, few, many or a size class.

TRBV9	NA	NA	TRBJ2-6	CASNGARVPGANVLTF	TGTGCCAGCAACGGGGCGAGGGTCCCTGGGGCCAACGTCCTGACTTTC
TRBV19	few	TRBD2	TRBJ2-7	CASSTSGRAYGEQYF	TGTGCCAGTAGTACCAGCGGGAGGGCATATGGCGAGCAGTACTTC
TRBV4-1	NA	TRBD1	TRBJ2-7	CASSQPDRGITDRYEQYF	TGCGCCAGCAGCCAACCCGACAGGGGGATCACCGACCGCTACGAGCAGTACTTC
TRBV6-6	NA	NA	TRBJ2-2	CASSYSSGTKAGELFF	TGTGCCAGCAGTTACTCCTCCGGGACCAAGGCCGGGGAGCTGTTTTTT
TRBV19	once	NA	TRBJ2-1	CASSIDPRQPSVYNEQFF	TGTGCCAGTAGTATAGATCCCCGGCAGCCTTCAGTTTACAATGAGCAGTTCTTC
TRBV6-2/TRBV6-3	NA	NA	TRBJ2-7	CASSSGTFYEQYF	TGTGCCAGCAGTTCCGGGACATTCTACGAGCAGTACTTC
TRBV15	few	TRBD1	TRBJ1-1	CATSRARTGKADTEAFF	TGTGCCACCAGCAGAGCGAGGACAGGGAAGGCGGACACTGAAGCTTTCTTT
TRBV6-5	NA	TRBD2	TRBJ2-5	CASSYWGLGETQYF	TGTGCCAGCAGTTACTGGGGACTAGGGGAGACCCAGTACTTC
TRBV20-1	NA	NA	TRBJ1-1	CSAPGGDRAFF	TGCAGTGCTCCCGGCGGGGATCGAGCTTTCTTT
TRBV6-5	NA	NA	TRBJ1-1	CASSPRRLGTEAFF	TGTGCCAGCAGTCCCAGACGACTGGGCACTGAAGCTTTCTTT
TRBV28	NA	NA	TRBJ1-2	CASSLEPLTGIYGYTF	TGTGCCAGCAGTTTAGAGCCTCTGACAGGAATCTATGGCTACACCTTC
TRBV5-4	medium-sized	TRBD1	TRBJ1-4	CASSLTGADEKLFF	TGTGCCAGCAGCTTGACAGGGGCGGATGAAAAACTGTTTTTT
TRBV6-5	NA	NA	TRBJ1-1	CASSYSSGVTTEAFF	TGTGCCAGCAGTTACTCATCCGGGGTGACGACTGAAGCTTTCTTT
TRBV9	NA	NA	TRBJ2-7	CASSVVRVSYEQYF	TGTGCCAGCAGCGTAGTCCGGGTTTCCTACGAGCAGTACTTC
TRBV6-5	few	NA	TRBJ2-7	CASSYSIGSSYEQYF	TGTGCCAGCAGTTACTCGATCGGGAGCTCCTACGAGCAGTACTTC
TRBV19	NA	NA	TRBJ1-2	CASSAGEGPFYGYTF	TGTGCCAGTAGCGCGGGTGAGGGCCCGTTCTATGGCTACACCTTC
TRBV3-1/TRBV3-2	NA	NA	TRBJ2-6	CASSRGVTGANVLTF	TGTGCCAGCAGCCGGGGTGTAACTGGGGCCAACGTCCTGACTTTC
TRBV7-2	NA	NA	TRBJ2-7	CASSPRAGLIEQYF	TGTGCCAGCAGCCCCAGAGCCGGGCTGATCGAGCAGTACTTC
TRBV13	NA	NA	TRBJ2-7	CASSQGASGGEQYF	TGTGCCAGCAGTCAAGGGGCGTCCGGGGGAGAGCAGTACTTC
TRBV6-6	once	NA	TRBJ2-7	CASGYPTEGYEQYF	TGTGCCAGCGGTTATCCGACAGAGGGCTACGAGCAGTACTTC
TRBV7-7	NA	NA	TRBJ2-1	CASSLGQYNEQFF	TGTGCCAGCAGCTTAGGACAGTACAATGAGCAGTTCTTC
TRBV6-5	NA	NA	TRBJ2-7	CASRALGTNSYEQYF	TGTGCCAGCAGGGCCTTGGGGACAAACTCCTACGAGCAGTACTTC
TRBV15	NA	NA	TRBJ1-1	CAFKEGGMNTEAFF	TGTGCCTTTAAAGAGGGGGGTATGAACACTGAAGCTTTCTTT
TRBV21-1	NA	NA	TRBJ2-1	CASSKGLAGEQFF	TGTGCCAGCAGCAAGGGACTAGCGGGGGAGCAGTTCTTC
TRBV4-3	NA	NA	TRBJ2-2	CASSQDLMNTGELFF	TGCGCCAGCAGCCAAGATCTGATGAACACCGGGGAGCTGTTTTTT
TRBV5-6	once	NA	TRBJ2-1	CASSLMDSPYNEQFF	TGTGCCAGCAGCTTAATGGACAGCCCCTACAATGAGCAGTTCTTC
TRBV7-2	NA	NA	TRBJ1-5	CASSSGQPNQPQHF	TGTGCCAGCAGCTCTGGACAGCCCAATCAGCCCCAGCATTTT
TRBV19	NA	TRBD1	TRBJ1-2	CASQGDPNYGYTF	TGTGCCAGTCAGGGGGACCCTAACTATGGCTACACCTTC
TRBV2	NA	TRBD1	TRBJ1-5	CASSSGQGFQPQHF	TGTGCCAGCAGTTCCGGACAGGGGTTTCAGCCCCAGCATTTT
TRBV6-1	NA	NA	TRBJ1-2	CASSDRVQGYTF	TGTGCCAGCAGTGACAGGGTGCAGGGCTACACCTTC
TRBV5-1	NA	TRBD1	TRBJ1-2	CASSFGGQGGNEDGYTF	TGCGCCAGCAGCTTTGGGGGACAGGGGGGGAATGAGGATGGCTACACCTTC
TRBV10-2	few	NA	TRBJ2-3	CASIQGPTDTQYF	TGCGCCAGCATACAGGGCCCCACAGATACGCAGTATTTT
TRBV4-3	few	NA	TRBJ1-1	CASSQEVRVGKAFF	TGCGCCAGCAGCCAAGAGGTAAGGGTCGGTAAAGCTTTCTTT
TRBV2	NA	NA	TRBJ2-7	CASSEGPGQYF	TGTGCCAGCAGTGAAGGCCCCGGGCAGTACTTC
TRBV7-2	NA	NA	TRBJ2-1	CASSSSSYNEQFF	TGTGCCAGCAGCTCGAGCTCCTACAATGAGCAGTTCTTC
TRBV6-2/TRBV6-3	NA	NA	TRBJ1-5	CASSSTGTASQHF	TGTGCCAGCAGCTCCACCGGGACGGCTTCCCAGCATTTT
TRBV7-2	NA	TRBD2	TRBJ2-5	CASRPTSGSETQYF	TGTGCCAGCAGACCGACTAGCGGGAGTGAGACCCAGTACTTC
TRBV5-6	NA	NA	TRBJ2-7	CASSLRAPTYEQYF	TGTGCCAGCAGCCTGCGGGCCCCGACCTACGAGCAGTACTTC
TRBV13	once	NA	TRBJ1-6	CASSFIGNSPLHF	TGTGCCAGCAGCTTTATTGGGAATTCACCCCTCCACTTT
TRBV21-1	NA	NA	TRBJ1-6	CASRRDGENSPLHF	TGTGCCAGCAGAAGGGACGGCGAAAATTCACCCCTCCACTTT
TRBV5-1	NA	NA	TRBJ1-4	CASSLLGRVDEKLFF	TGCGCCAGCAGCTTGCTAGGAAGGGTGGATGAAAAACTGTTTTTT
TRBV4-2	NA	TRBD2	TRBJ2-3	CASSRGGRSDTQYF	TGTGCCAGCAGTCGGGGAGGGCGTTCAGATACGCAGTATTTT
TRBV19	NA	TRBD1	TRBJ1-6	CASSISRTGDNSPLHF	TGTGCCAGTAGTATAAGCAGGACAGGGGATAATTCACCCCTCCACTTT
TRBV4-2	few	TRBD2	TRBJ2-7	CASSQGSSGSYHEQYF	TGTGCCAGCAGCCAGGGTTCGAGCGGGAGCTACCACGAGCAGTACTTC